This T cell receptor (beta chain) came from a study of patients and donors after allogeneic stem cell transplantation. TCRdb re-derived calls from the RT-PCR reads in MiXCR, one entry per CDR3 protein. The top ten hold 5% to 6.5% of the sample, which has about a million distinct CDR3 sequences, roughly 18% seen once. This CDR3 comprises 12 residues. The V end lost 8 bases, the J end lost 6 bases, and 14 bases lay between the germline ends. CDR1 and CDR2 from the germline V gene are MNHEY and SVGAGI. The TCR sequence derives from a human donor who was either an allogeneic HSCT recipient or a stem cell or donor lymphocyte infusion donor (not recorded which). It is not recorded whose cells these are; they may come from a transplant donor. The chain couples TRBV6-5 to TRBJ2-7; D might be TRBD2 (7 bases). The sequencing input was blood, either unsorted or a sorted T cell fraction (not recorded which). The CDR3 DNA reads as TGTGCCAGCGTGAAAGGGGGGGGCGAGCAGTACTTC. It specifies CASVKGGGEQYF.